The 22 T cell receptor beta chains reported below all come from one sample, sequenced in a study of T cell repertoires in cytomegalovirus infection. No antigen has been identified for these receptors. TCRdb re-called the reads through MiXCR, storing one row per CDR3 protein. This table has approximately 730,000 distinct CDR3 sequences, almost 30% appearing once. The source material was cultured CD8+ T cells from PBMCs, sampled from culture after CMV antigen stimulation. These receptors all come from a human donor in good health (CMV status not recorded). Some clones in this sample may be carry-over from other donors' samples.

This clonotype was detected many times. The CDR3 region is CASSLEAQNTEAFF. The CDR3 coding sequence is TGTGCCAGCAGCTTAGAGGCGCAGAACACTGAAGCTTTCTTT. The rearrangement uses TRBV7-8 and TRBJ1-1, with D unresolved. Germline V gives CDR1 SGHVS, CDR2 FQNEAQ. Trimming left V 1 base short and J 1 base short, with 7 bases between. The CDR3 has 14 residues. Together with reference TRBV7-8 and TRBJ1-1, the CDR3 gives the full variable domain: GAGVSQSPRYKVAKRGQDVALRCDPISGHVSLFWYQQALGQGPEFLTYFQNEAQLDKSGLPSDRFFAERPEGSVSTLKIQRTQQEDSAVYLCASSLEAQNTEAFFGQGTRLTVV.

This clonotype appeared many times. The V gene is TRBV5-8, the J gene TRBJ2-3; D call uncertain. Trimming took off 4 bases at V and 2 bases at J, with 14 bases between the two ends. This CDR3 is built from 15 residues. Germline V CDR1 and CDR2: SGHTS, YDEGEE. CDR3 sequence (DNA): TGTGCCAGCAGCGCAATTCGATACCTCACAGATACGCAGTATTTT. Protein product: CASSAIRYLTDTQYF.

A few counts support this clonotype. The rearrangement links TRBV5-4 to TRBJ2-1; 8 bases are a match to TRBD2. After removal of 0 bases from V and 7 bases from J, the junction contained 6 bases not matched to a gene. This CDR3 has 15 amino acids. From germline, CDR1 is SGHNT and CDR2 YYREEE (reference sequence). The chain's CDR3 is CASSLASGGLNEQFF. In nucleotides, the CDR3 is TGTGCCAGCAGCTTGGCCTCGGGGGGGTTGAATGAGCAGTTCTTC. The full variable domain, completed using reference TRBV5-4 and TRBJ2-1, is ETGVTQSPTHLIKTRGQQVTLRCSSQSGHNTVSWYQQALGQGPQFIFQYYREEENGRGNFPPRFSGLQFPNYSSELNVNALELDDSALYLCASSLASGGLNEQFFGPGTRLTVL.

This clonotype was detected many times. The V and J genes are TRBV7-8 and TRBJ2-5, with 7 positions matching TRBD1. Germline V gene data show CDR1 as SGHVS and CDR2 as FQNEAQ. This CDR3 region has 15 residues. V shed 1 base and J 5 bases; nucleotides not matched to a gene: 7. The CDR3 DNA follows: TGTGCCAGCAGCTTAGGACAGGGCGTACCGGAGACCCAGTACTTC. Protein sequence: CASSLGQGVPETQYF.

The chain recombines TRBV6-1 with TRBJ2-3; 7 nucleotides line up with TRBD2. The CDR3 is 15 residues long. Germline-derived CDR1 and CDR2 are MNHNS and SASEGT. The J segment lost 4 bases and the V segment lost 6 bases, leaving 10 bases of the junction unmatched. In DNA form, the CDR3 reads TGTGCCAGCAGCTTCGAGGGAGGGATGGCAGATACGCAGTATTTT. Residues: CASSFEGGMADTQYF.

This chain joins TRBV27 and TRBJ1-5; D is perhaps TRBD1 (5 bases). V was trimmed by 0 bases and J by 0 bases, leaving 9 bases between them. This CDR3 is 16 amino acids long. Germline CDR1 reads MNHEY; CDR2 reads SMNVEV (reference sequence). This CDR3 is CASSLSGGDSNQPQHF. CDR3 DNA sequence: TGTGCCAGCAGTTTATCGGGGGGAGATAGCAATCAGCCCCAGCATTTT.

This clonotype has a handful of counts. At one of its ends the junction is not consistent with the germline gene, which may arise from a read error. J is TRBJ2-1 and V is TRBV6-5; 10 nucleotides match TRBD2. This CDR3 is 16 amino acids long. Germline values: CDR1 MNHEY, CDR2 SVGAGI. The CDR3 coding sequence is TGTGCCAGCTGTTACGGGCTAGCGGGGGATTACAATGAGCAGTTCTTC. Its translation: CASCYGLAGDYNEQFF.

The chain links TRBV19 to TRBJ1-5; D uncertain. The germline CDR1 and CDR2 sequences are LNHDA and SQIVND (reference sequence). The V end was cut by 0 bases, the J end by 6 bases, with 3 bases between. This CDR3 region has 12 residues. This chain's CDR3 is CASSIDGQPQHF. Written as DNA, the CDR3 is TGTGCCAGTAGTATAGACGGTCAGCCCCAGCATTTT. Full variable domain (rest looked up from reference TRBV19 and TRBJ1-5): DGGITQSPKYLFRKEGQNVTLSCEQNLNHDAMYWYRQDPGQGLRLIYYSQIVNDFQKGDIAEGYSVSREKKESFPLTVTSAQKNPTAFYLCASSIDGQPQHFGDGTRLSIL.

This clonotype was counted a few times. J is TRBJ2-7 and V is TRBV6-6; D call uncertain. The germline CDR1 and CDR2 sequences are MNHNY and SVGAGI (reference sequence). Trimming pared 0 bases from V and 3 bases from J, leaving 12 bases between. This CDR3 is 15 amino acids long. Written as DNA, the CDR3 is TGTGCCAGCAGTTACTCCGCCGGTGGTAACTACGAGCAGTACTTC. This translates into CASSYSAGGNYEQYF.

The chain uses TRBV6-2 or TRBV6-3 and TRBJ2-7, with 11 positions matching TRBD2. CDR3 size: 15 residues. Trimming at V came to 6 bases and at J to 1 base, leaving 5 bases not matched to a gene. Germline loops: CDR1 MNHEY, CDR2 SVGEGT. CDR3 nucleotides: TGTGCCAGCAGCACCACTAGCGGGGGATCCTACGAGCAGTACGTC. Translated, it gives CASSTTSGGSYEQYV.

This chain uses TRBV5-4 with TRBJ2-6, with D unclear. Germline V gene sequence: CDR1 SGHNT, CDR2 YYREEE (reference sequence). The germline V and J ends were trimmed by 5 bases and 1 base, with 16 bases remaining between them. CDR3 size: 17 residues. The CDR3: CASSATKAFSGANVLTF. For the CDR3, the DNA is TGTGCCAGCAGTGCGACAAAGGCGTTTTCTGGGGCCAACGTCCTGACTTTC.

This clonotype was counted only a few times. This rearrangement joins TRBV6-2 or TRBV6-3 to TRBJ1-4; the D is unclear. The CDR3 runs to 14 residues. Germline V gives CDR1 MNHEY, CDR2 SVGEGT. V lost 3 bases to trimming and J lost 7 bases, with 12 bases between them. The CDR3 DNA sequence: TGTGCCAGCAGTTATGGGCAGCGGAGTGAAAAACTGTTTTTT. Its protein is CASSYGQRSEKLFF.

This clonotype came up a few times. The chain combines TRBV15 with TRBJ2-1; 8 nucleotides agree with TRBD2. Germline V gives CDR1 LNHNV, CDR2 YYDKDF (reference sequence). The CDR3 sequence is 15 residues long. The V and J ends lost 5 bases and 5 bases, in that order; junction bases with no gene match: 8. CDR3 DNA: TGTGCCACCAGCCGGGGACTAGTTGATAACAATGAGCAGTTCTTC. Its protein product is CATSRGLVDNNEQFF.

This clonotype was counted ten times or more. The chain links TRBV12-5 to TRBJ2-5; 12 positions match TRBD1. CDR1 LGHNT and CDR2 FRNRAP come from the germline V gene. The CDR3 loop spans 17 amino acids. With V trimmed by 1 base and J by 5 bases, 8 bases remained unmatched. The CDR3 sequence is CASGLGLRDRGLETQYF. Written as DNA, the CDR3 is TGTGCTAGTGGTTTGGGACTCCGGGACAGGGGGCTGGAGACCCAGTACTTC.

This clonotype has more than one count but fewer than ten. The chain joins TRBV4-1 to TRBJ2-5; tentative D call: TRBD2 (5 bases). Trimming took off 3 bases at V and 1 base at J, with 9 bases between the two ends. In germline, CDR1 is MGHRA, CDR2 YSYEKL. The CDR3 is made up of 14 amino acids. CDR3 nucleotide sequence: TGCGCCAGCAGCCACCTCACTAGCCAAGAGACCCAGTACTTC. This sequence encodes CASSHLTSQETQYF.

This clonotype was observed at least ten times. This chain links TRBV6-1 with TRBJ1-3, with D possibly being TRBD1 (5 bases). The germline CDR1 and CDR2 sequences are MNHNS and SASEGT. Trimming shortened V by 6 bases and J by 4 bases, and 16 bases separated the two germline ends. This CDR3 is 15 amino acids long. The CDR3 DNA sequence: TGTGCCAGCAGGCGGGACTTGGCTGGGGGAAACACCATATATTTT. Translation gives CASRRDLAGGNTIYF.

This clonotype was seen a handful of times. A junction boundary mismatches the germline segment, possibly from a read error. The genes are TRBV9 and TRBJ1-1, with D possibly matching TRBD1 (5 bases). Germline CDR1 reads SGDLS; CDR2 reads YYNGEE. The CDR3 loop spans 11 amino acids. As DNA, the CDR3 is TGTGCCAGCAGCGCGAGGGGCACACCGCTATTT. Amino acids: CASSARGTPLF. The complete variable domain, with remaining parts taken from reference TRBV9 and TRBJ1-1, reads DSGVTQTPKHLITATGQRVTLRCSPRSGDLSVYWYQQSLDQGLQFLIQYYNGEERAKGNILERFSAQQFPDLHSELNLSSLELGDSALYFCASSARGTPLFGQGTRLTVV.

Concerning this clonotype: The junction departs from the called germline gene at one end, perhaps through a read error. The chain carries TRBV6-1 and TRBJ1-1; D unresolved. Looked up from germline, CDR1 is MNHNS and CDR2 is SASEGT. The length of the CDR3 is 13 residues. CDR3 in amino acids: CASSEGGLTEALF. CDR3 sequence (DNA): TGTGCCAGCAGTGAAGGGGGTCTCACTGAAGCTCTCTTT.

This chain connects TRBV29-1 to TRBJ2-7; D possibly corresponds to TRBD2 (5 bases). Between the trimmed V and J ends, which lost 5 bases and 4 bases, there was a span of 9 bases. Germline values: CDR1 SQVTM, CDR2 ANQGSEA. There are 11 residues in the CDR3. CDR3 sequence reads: CSVMDWYEQYF. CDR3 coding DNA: TGCAGCGTTATGGACTGGTACGAGCAGTACTTC.

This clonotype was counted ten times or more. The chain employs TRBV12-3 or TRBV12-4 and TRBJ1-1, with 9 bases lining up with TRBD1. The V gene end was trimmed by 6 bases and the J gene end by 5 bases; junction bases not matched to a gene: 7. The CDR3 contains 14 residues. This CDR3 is CASRGRTGVTEAFF. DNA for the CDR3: TGTGCCAGCAGGGGAAGGACAGGGGTGACTGAAGCTTTCTTT.

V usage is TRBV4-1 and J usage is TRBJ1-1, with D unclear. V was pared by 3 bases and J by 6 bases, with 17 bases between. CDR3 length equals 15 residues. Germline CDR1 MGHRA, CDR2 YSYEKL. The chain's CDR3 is CASSQRTATYSEAFF. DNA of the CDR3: TGCGCCAGCAGCCAGAGGACTGCCACATACTCTGAAGCTTTCTTT.

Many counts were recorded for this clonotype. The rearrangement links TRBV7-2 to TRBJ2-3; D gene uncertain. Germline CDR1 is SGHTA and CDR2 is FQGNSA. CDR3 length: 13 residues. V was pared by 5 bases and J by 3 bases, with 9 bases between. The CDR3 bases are TGTGCCAGCAGCGTTTCAGGTACAGATACGCAGTATTTT. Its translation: CASSVSGTDTQYF.